The 8 T cell receptor beta chains in this list originate from one sample, sequenced in a study of T-cell memory formation after mild COVID-19. TCRdb independently ran MiXCR on the 5' RACE reads; one entry per CDR3 protein. This sample carries more than 450,000 distinct CDR3 sequences, around 17% of them seen once, and the ten largest clones take approximately 12%. Sequenced material: PBMCs or a T cell subset sorted from them (not recorded which). These receptors were obtained from an adult woman who had mild COVID-19 (a few samples of this study predate the infection). Cell type and time point are not known.

The rearrangement joins TRBV7-2 to TRBJ2-1, with D possibly TRBD1 on 5 matching bases. The germline V gene encodes CDR1 SGHTA and CDR2 FQGNSA. CDR3 length: 15 amino acids. V lost 1 base and J 7 bases, leaving 14 bases between the germline ends. The CDR3 sequence: CASSLGAPQVNEQFF. CDR3 DNA sequence: TGTGCCAGCAGCTTAGGGGCTCCACAGGTAAATGAGCAGTTCTTC.

This clonotype came up a few times. The chain recombines TRBV5-1 with TRBJ2-1, with D maybe TRBD2 (6 bases). The CDR3 runs to 15 residues. The V gene's germline CDR1 is SGHRS and CDR2 YFSETQ. Trimming removed 3 bases at V and 1 base at J, with 11 bases between. CDR3 sequence: CASSWIAESYNEQFF. Written as DNA, the CDR3 is TGCGCCAGCAGCTGGATAGCGGAATCCTACAATGAGCAGTTCTTC. Drawing the rest from reference TRBV5-1 and TRBJ2-1, the complete variable domain is KAGVTQTPRYLIKTRGQQVTLSCSPISGHRSVSWYQQTPGQGLQFLFEYFSETQRNKGNFPGRFSGRQFSNSRSEMNVSTLELGDSALYLCASSWIAESYNEQFFGPGTRLTVL.

V and J are TRBV4-2 and TRBJ2-1; TRBD1 matches 9 bases. V shed 8 bases, J shed 8 bases, and the junction held 4 bases outside the gene matches. CDR1 and CDR2 from the germline V gene are LGHNA and YNFKEQ. CDR3 size: 12 residues. CDR3 nucleotide sequence: TGTGCCAGCGGGGACAGGGCCCATGAGCAGTTCTTC. Its protein is CASGDRAHEQFF.

The chain has TRBV19 and TRBJ1-5; D is ambiguous. V was shortened by 2 bases and J by 0 bases, with 8 bases between the two germline ends. Germline V CDR1 and CDR2: LNHDA, SQIVND (reference sequence). CDR3 size: 15 residues. CDR3 sequence reads: CASSISRYSNQPQHF. CDR3 nucleotide sequence: TGTGCCAGTAGTATAAGTAGGTATAGCAATCAGCCCCAGCATTTT.

This clonotype was counted a few times. The rearrangement uses TRBV7-9 and TRBJ2-3; D gene ambiguous. Trimming removed 5 bases at V and 6 bases at J, with 27 bases between. The CDR3 totals 18 residues. Germline V gives CDR1 SEHNR, CDR2 FQNEAQ (reference sequence). The CDR3 DNA follows: TGTGCCAGCAGCCCCGTCCCAAAAACCATTCCCTACACGGATACGCAGTATTTT. The encoded protein is CASSPVPKTIPYTDTQYF.

The chain employs TRBV9 and TRBJ1-1, with no clear D. The CDR3 contains 14 residues. V lost 2 bases, J lost 5 bases, and 13 bases lay in between. Germline V gene lookup returns CDR1 SGDLS and CDR2 YYNGEE. CDR3 in amino acids: CASSVSGMRTEAFF. CDR3 DNA sequence: TGTGCCAGCAGCGTGTCGGGTATGAGAACTGAAGCTTTCTTT.

This clonotype was counted a few times. This chain connects TRBV11-2 to TRBJ2-5, with D hard to call. CDR3 length: 12 amino acids. Trimming took 0 bases from V and 7 from J, leaving 6 bases between them. Germline V CDR1 and CDR2: SGHAT, FQNNGV. This CDR3 is CASSLDPRTQYF. The CDR3 bases are TGTGCCAGCAGCTTAGACCCCAGGACCCAGTACTTC.

This clonotype was recorded a few times. The chain is built from TRBV12-3 or TRBV12-4 and TRBJ2-2, with 10 bases lining up with TRBD1. V shed 6 bases, J shed 7 bases, and the junction held 5 bases outside the gene matches. This CDR3 has 14 amino acids. CDR3 sequence: CASSPTGGGGELFF. The CDR3 DNA follows: TGTGCCAGCAGCCCGACAGGGGGCGGCGGGGAGCTGTTTTTT.